Listed below are T cell receptor beta chains from one sample, sequenced in a study of shared clonotypes between healthy human individuals. Sequencing was performed with immunoSEQ multiplex PCR; in TCRdb, only in-frame clones are kept and a portion is missing. This sample carries approximately 1,000,000 clones, roughly 80% of them seen once, and the ten largest clones take 0.89%. The sequenced sample was memory CD4+ T cells from PBMCs. These TCRs come from a man in his late teens or twenties in good health. Some clones in this sample may be carry-over from other donors' samples. Each CDR3 is given with its conserved first and last residue. A D gene is named only where the DNA matches it firmly. Clone size is shown for a subset of rows, as once, few, many or a class of expanded clone.

J | size | V | length | D | DNA | CDR3
TRBJ1-1 | NA | TRBV9 | 13 | NA | TGTGCCAGCAGCAGACAGGTGAACACTGAAGCTTTCTTT | CASSRQVNTEAFF
TRBJ1-1 | NA | TRBV2 | 15 | TRBD1 | TGTGCCAGCAGTCGGACAGGGGGACCGAACACTGAAGCTTTCTTT | CASSRTGGPNTEAFF
TRBJ2-7 | NA | TRBV2 | 12 | NA | TGTGCCAGCAGCCGAGGACAGTACGAGCAGTACTTC | CASSRGQYEQYF
TRBJ2-5 | NA | TRBV28 | 15 | TRBD1 | TGTGCCAGCAGGGAGGACAGGGCATACCAAGAGACCCAGTACTTC | CASREDRAYQETQYF
TRBJ1-5 | NA | TRBV9 | 12 | NA | TGTGCCAGCAGCGTAGGAAATCAGCCCCAGCATTTT | CASSVGNQPQHF
TRBJ1-4 | NA | TRBV18 | 15 | NA | TGTGCCAGCTCACCGAATACAGGTCTGGGTGAAAAACTGTTTTTT | CASSPNTGLGEKLFF
TRBJ2-2 | NA | TRBV5-1 | 17 | TRBD2 | TGCGCCAGCAGCTTCCCCCCTAGCGGCCAGAACACCGGGGAGCTGTTTTTT | CASSFPPSGQNTGELFF
TRBJ1-3 | NA | TRBV18 | 16 | TRBD1 | TGTGCCAGCTCACCGGGACAGGGGGCTGGTGGAAACACCATATATTTT | CASSPGQGAGGNTIYF
TRBJ2-7 | NA | TRBV4-1 | 16 | TRBD1 | TGCGCCAGCAGCCAAGCGAAAACAGGGGATACCTACGAGCAGTACTTC | CASSQAKTGDTYEQYF
TRBJ1-1 | few | TRBV6-1 | 13 | NA | TGTGCCAGCAGGGAATCAGGCTACACTGAAGCTTTCTTT | CASRESGYTEAFF